The 18 T cell receptor beta chains below all came from one sample that was sequenced in a study of shared clonotypes between healthy human individuals. Naive-designated CD8 cells lacked CD45RO, were positively enriched for CCR7, and omitted terminally differentiated effector memory CD45RA+ cells. Method: immunoSEQ multiplex PCR; TCRdb's copy keeps in-frame clones and lacks some. The sample consists of millions of clones, about 94% of them appearing once. Sequenced: naive CD8+ T cells sorted from blood. The source is a man aged 18 to 29 in good health.

The genes are TRBV10-3 and TRBJ2-1, with D possibly being TRBD2 (5 bases). The CDR3 sequence is 14 residues long. Per germline, CDR1 ENHRY and CDR2 SYGVKD. Trimming removed 2 bases from V and 4 bases from J, with 9 bases in between. The chain's CDR3 is CAISETGEYNEQFF. In nucleotides, the CDR3 is TGTGCCATCAGTGAGACTGGGGAGTACAATGAGCAGTTCTTC.

DNA for the CDR3: TGTGCCAGCAGCTTATGGACAGGCCGCTACGAGCAGTACTTC. It translates to CASSLWTGRYEQYF. The rearrangement links TRBV5-8 to TRBJ2-7; 7 bases are shared with TRBD1. With V trimmed by 2 bases and J by 3 bases, 5 bases remained unmatched. The CDR3 sequence is 14 residues long. Germline-derived CDR1 and CDR2 are SGHTS and YDEGEE.

The rearrangement uses TRBV13 and TRBJ2-7; D could derive from TRBD1 or TRBD2 (5 bases each). The V gene lost 4 bases and the J gene lost 5 bases, with 15 bases spanning the gap. Looked up from germline, CDR1 is PRHDT and CDR2 is FYEKMQ (reference sequence). This CDR3 is 14 amino acids long. CDR3 amino acids: CASSSGPISHEQYF. CDR3 DNA: TGTGCCAGCAGCTCGGGACCGATATCGCACGAGCAGTACTTC.

The gene calls are TRBV6-5 and TRBJ1-1, with 8 bases aligning to TRBD1. This CDR3 contains 15 residues. Germline V gene lookup returns CDR1 MNHEY and CDR2 SVGAGI. The trim removed 3 bases at V and 2 bases at J, leaving 5 bases unmatched. The CDR3 nucleotides read TGTGCCAGCAGTTATGCGGACAGGGTTAACACTGAAGCTTTCTTT. Translation gives CASSYADRVNTEAFF.

This sequence joins TRBV7-8 and TRBJ2-7; TRBD2 is a possible D gene (6 bases). Germline assignment: CDR1 SGHVS and CDR2 FQNEAQ. The CDR3 spans 13 residues. V was trimmed by 3 bases and J by 2 bases, leaving 8 bases between them. The CDR3 protein is CASSFGGAYEQYF. CDR3 nucleotides: TGTGCCAGCAGCTTCGGAGGGGCCTACGAGCAGTACTTC.

V usage is TRBV19 and J usage is TRBJ1-1; a weak D match, TRBD1 (6 bases). The ends were cut back, 4 bases at V and 1 base at J, with 13 bases in the middle. The CDR3 runs to 15 residues. CDR1 is LNHDA, CDR2 SQIVND, per germline (reference sequence). DNA of the CDR3: TGTGCCAGTAGTACAGCCGGGACAACGAACACTGAAGCTTTCTTT. It yields the protein CASSTAGTTNTEAFF.

V gene TRBV20-1 combines with J gene TRBJ2-7, with unresolved D. Trimming took 7 bases from V and 1 from J, leaving 5 bases between them. The CDR3 is 10 residues long. Germline CDR1 DFQATT, CDR2 SNEGSKA (reference sequence). The CDR3 DNA sequence: TGCAGTGTCCCATCCTACGAGCAGTACTTC. The encoded protein is CSVPSYEQYF.

In this sample, this clone turned up once. The chain joins TRBV27 to TRBJ2-1; 7 nucleotides match TRBD2. Germline V CDR1 and CDR2: MNHEY, SMNVEV (reference sequence). Germline trimming cut 6 bases from V and 2 bases from J; bases unmatched to any gene: 7. The CDR3 runs 15 residues. In nucleotides, the CDR3 is TGTGCCAGCAGCTTAGCGGGTAGCACCTACAATGAGCAGTTCTTC. It specifies CASSLAGSTYNEQFF.

The V gene is TRBV28, the J gene TRBJ2-7, with 7 bases identical to TRBD1. The CDR3 totals 14 residues. CDR1 and CDR2 (germline): MDHEN, SYDVKM. After removal of 6 bases from V and 3 bases from J, the junction contained 8 bases not matched to a gene. The CDR3 DNA reads as TGTGCCAGCAGGACCCTCGACAGGGACTACGAGCAGTACTTC. It specifies CASRTLDRDYEQYF.

The CDR3 coding sequence is TGTGCCAGCAGGGGTCAGGATGGCTACGAGCAGTACTTC. Encoded protein: CASRGQDGYEQYF. This chain joins TRBV28 and TRBJ2-7; D is unclear. CDR3 size: 13 residues. The germline gives CDR1 MDHEN, CDR2 SYDVKM. The V end lost 6 bases, the J end lost 3 bases, and 12 bases lay between the germline ends.

The chain uses TRBV30 and TRBJ2-3, with 8 bases fitting TRBD2. The trim removed 3 bases at V and 3 bases at J, leaving 8 bases unmatched. In germline, CDR1 is GTSNPN, CDR2 SVGIG (reference sequence). This CDR3 has 15 amino acids. The CDR3 here is CAWSEELAATDTQYF. DNA for the CDR3: TGTGCCTGGAGCGAGGAACTAGCGGCTACAGATACGCAGTATTTT.

The chain joins TRBV2 to TRBJ2-5; 10 nucleotides match TRBD2. The CDR3 totals 16 residues. The germline CDR1 and CDR2 sequences are SNHLY and FYNNEI. The J segment lost 5 bases and the V segment lost 4 bases, leaving 10 bases of the junction unmatched. The DNA of the CDR3 is TGTGCCAGCAGTGGGATAGCGGGGGGACCTGGGGAGACCCAGTACTTC. It yields the protein CASSGIAGGPGETQYF.

This clone appeared a few times. This chain uses TRBV6-6 with TRBJ2-7; 11 bases match TRBD2. The CDR3 has 15 amino acids. J was trimmed by 3 bases and V by 5 bases; bases with no gene match: 6. Germline values: CDR1 MNHNY, CDR2 SVGAGI (reference sequence). Here the CDR3 reads CASSPLAGANYEQYF. As DNA, the CDR3 is TGTGCCAGCAGTCCACTAGCGGGGGCGAACTACGAGCAGTACTTC.

This clone was seen a single time. The chain employs TRBV30 and TRBJ1-4; 10 positions agree with TRBD1. This CDR3 comprises 17 residues. The germline gives CDR1 GTSNPN, CDR2 SVGIG (reference sequence). V trimming: 7 bases; J trimming: 8 bases; junction bases outside the gene matches: 19. CDR3 sequence reads: CASPSIYRDRGEEKLFF. CDR3 DNA: TGTGCCTCTCCCTCAATATACCGGGACAGGGGTGAAGAAAAACTGTTTTTT.

To note about this clone: Different DNA sequences within this sample yield the same CDR3. The rearrangement joins TRBV13 to TRBJ2-7; possible D gene TRBD1, 6 bases. The V gene lost 4 bases and the J gene lost 4 bases, with 11 bases spanning the gap. Germline V gene sequence: CDR1 PRHDT, CDR2 FYEKMQ (reference sequence). The CDR3 contains 13 residues. Written as DNA, the CDR3 is TGTGCCAGCAGCTCGGGACAATCTTACGAGCAGTACTTC. Its translation: CASSSGQSYEQYF.

CDR3 bases: TGCGCCAGCAGCCAAGAAGCGGGTCTTAACTATGGCTACACCTTC. Amino acid sequence: CASSQEAGLNYGYTF. The rearrangement joins TRBV4-1 to TRBJ1-2; D gene ambiguous. CDR1 is MGHRA, CDR2 YSYEKL, per germline. The CDR3 length is 15 residues. V lost 0 bases to trimming and J lost 1 base, with 9 bases between them.

V gene TRBV5-6 combines with J gene TRBJ2-2; D gene uncertain. The ends were cut back, 3 bases at V and 7 bases at J, with 7 bases in the middle. In germline, CDR1 is SGHDT, CDR2 YYEEEE. This CDR3 spans 12 amino acids. As DNA, the CDR3 is TGTGCCAGCAGCTATCAAGGCGGGGAGCTGTTTTTT. The encoded protein is CASSYQGGELFF.

The chain links TRBV27 to TRBJ2-7; TRBD1 aligns across 7 bases. The junction had 9 bases not matched to a gene; V was cut back by 10 bases and J by 0 bases. CDR3 size: 14 residues. The germline CDR1 and CDR2 sequences are MNHEY and SMNVEV (reference sequence). As DNA, the CDR3 is TGTGCCACTCGAGGGACAGAGTACTCCTACGAGCAGTACTTC. Its translation is CATRGTEYSYEQYF.